This T cell receptor beta chain was sequenced for a study of blood T cells in healthy people across ages. Per-sample yields of isolated PBMCs were at least 6 million. A second roughly 6 to 12 cycle PCR used barcoded and J-beta primers. TCRdb ran MiXCR on the 5' RACE reads and lists one entry per CDR3 protein. There are about 680,000 distinct CDR3 sequences in the sample; roughly 49% occur only once, and about a third lies in the top ten. Whole-study results and caveats: Those diversity estimates obtained from one million T cells were thought to be underestimates. Roughly linearly, TCR beta diversity per million T cells fell as age increased. Naive CD4+ cells and diversity were both higher in long-lived donors than in aged donors.

The V and J ends lost 0 bases and 4 bases respectively, with 7 bases between them. There are 13 residues in the CDR3. Germline assignment: CDR1 DFQATT and CDR2 SNEGSKA (reference sequence). A remark on this clonotype: Its antigen is as yet unknown.

The source of this sequence is a woman in her sixties in good health. The chain recombines TRBV20-1 with TRBJ1-5; no clear D. Sequenced input: blood. This CDR3 reads CSARDSRNQPQHF. CDR3 nucleotides: TGCAGTGCTAGAGACAGTCGAAATCAGCCCCAGCATTTT.